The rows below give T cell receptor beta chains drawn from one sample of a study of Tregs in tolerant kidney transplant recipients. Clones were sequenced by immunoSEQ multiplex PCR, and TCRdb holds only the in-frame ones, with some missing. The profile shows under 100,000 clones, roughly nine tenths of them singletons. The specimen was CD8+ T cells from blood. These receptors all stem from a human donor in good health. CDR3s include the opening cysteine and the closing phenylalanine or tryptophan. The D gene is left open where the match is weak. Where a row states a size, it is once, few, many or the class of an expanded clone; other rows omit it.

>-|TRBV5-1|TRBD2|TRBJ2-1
CASSVASGGYEQFF
TGCGCCAGCAGCGTGGCTAGCGGGGGTTATGAGCAGTTCTTC
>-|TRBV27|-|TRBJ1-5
CASKGGAGNQPQHF
TGTGCCAGCAAGGGGGGGGCCGGCAATCAGCCCCAGCATTTT
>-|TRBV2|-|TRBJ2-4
CASSGDSALAKNIQYF
TGTGCCAGCAGTGGGGATAGCGCCCTAGCCAAAAACATTCAGTACTTC
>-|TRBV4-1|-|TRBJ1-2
CASSLNQDYGYTF
TGCGCCAGCAGCCTAAATCAGGACTATGGCTACACCTTC
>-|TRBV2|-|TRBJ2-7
CASSEGSRPYEQYF
TGTGCCAGCAGTGAGGGTAGCAGACCCTACGAGCAGTACTTC
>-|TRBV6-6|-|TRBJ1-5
CASRDLAGRSQHF
TGTGCCAGCAGAGACCTGGCAGGGAGGTCCCAGCATTTT
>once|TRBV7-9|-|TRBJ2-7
CASSLVDTGPYEQYF
TGTGCCAGCAGCTTGGTGGACACGGGCCCCTACGAGCAGTACTTC
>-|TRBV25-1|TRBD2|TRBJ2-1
CASSAGTRSEQFF
TGTGCCAGCTCGGCCGGGACTAGAAGTGAGCAGTTCTTC
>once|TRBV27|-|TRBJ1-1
CASSDLGVGTEAFF
TGTGCCAGCAGTGACCTGGGGGTGGGGACTGAAGCTTTCTTT
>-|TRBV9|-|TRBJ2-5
CASSAEGGGGETQYF
TGTGCCAGCAGCGCCGAAGGGGGAGGGGGGGAGACCCAGTACTTC
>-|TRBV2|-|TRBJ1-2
CASNGVKGYTF
TGTGCCAGCAACGGGGTCAAAGGCTACACCTTC
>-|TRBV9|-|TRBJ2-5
CASSVGSSYQETQYF
TGTGCCAGCAGCGTAGGCTCGTCGTACCAAGAGACCCAGTACTTC
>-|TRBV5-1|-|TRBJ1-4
CASSLAGPGRFNEKLFF
TGCGCCAGCAGCTTGGCCGGCCCTGGACGGTTTAATGAAAAACTGTTTTTT
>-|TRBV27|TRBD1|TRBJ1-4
CASSTTGANEKLFF
TGTGCCAGCAGTACGACAGGGGCTAATGAAAAACTGTTTTTT
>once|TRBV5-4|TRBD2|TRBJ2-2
CASSLGLAGRNTGELFF
TGTGCCAGCAGCTTGGGACTAGCGGGGCGGAACACCGGGGAGCTGTTTTTT
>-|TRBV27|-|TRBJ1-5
CASSTKGNQPQHF
TGTGCCAGCAGTACAAAAGGGAATCAGCCCCAGCATTTT
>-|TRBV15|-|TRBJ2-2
CATEGRPDTGELFF
TGTGCCACCGAGGGCCGACCCGACACCGGGGAGCTGTTTTTT
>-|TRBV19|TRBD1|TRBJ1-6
CASKPGQGDSSPLHF
TGTGCCAGTAAACCGGGACAGGGGGACTCTTCACCCCTCCACTTT
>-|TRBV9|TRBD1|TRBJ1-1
CASSVLNPGGTEAFF
TGTGCCAGCAGCGTTCTTAATCCAGGGGGCACTGAAGCTTTCTTT
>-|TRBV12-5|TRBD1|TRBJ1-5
CASGSGAGGGNQPQHF
TGTGCTAGTGGTTCTGGGGCAGGGGGCGGCAATCAGCCCCAGCATTTT
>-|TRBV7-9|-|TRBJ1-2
CASSLEGQISDRPNYGYTF
TGTGCCAGCAGCTTAGAGGGTCAGATTTCAGACCGCCCTAACTATGGCTACACCTTC
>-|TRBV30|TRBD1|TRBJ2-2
CAWSVLWGTGPTDTGELFF
TGTGCCTGGAGTGTACTCTGGGGGACAGGGCCGACTGACACCGGGGAGCTGTTTTTT
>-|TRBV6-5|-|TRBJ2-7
CASSIWGASYEQYF
TGTGCCAGCAGCATTTGGGGGGCCTCCTACGAGCAGTACTTC
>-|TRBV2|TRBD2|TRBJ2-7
CASTREGLYEQYF
TGTGCCAGCACACGGGAGGGCCTCTACGAGCAGTACTTC
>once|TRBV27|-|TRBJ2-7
CASSTSYEQYF
TGTGCCAGCTCTACCAGCTACGAGCAGTACTTC
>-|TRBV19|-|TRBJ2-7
CASSPPGWGEQYF
TGTGCCAGTAGTCCCCCCGGTTGGGGCGAGCAGTACTTC
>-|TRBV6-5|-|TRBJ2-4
CASSYGAGHQYF
TGTGCCAGCAGTTACGGTGCGGGACACCAGTACTTC
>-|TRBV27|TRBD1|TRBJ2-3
CASSSLFRDREDTQYF
TGTGCCAGCAGTTCCCTATTCCGGGACAGGGAGGATACGCAGTATTTT
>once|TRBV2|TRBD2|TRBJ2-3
CASSAGTSPTDTQYF
TGTGCCAGCAGTGCCGGGACTAGCCCCACAGATACGCAGTATTTT
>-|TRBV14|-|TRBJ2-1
CASSPERGPYNEQFF
TGTGCCAGCAGCCCAGAGAGGGGCCCCTACAATGAGCAGTTCTTC
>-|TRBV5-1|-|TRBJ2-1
CASSIRQALYNEQFF
TGCGCCAGCAGCATACGACAGGCCCTCTACAATGAGCAGTTCTTC
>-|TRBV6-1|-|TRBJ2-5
CASGPRRSQETQYF
TGTGCCAGCGGGCCCCGAAGGAGCCAAGAGACCCAGTACTTC
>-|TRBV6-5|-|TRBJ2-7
CASSLDGTYEQYF
TGTGCCAGCAGCTTGGACGGGACCTACGAGCAGTACTTC
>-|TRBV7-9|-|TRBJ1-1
CASSSAVNTEAFF
TGTGCCAGCAGCTCGGCCGTGAACACTGAAGCTTTCTTT
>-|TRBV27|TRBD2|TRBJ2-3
CASRSAGGPTDTQYF
TGTGCCAGTAGGTCGGCGGGGGGCCCCACAGATACGCAGTATTTT
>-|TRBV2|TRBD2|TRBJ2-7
CASRDLAGAGGEQYF
TGTGCCAGCAGGGACCTAGCGGGTGCTGGCGGAGAGCAGTACTTC
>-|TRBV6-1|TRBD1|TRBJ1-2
CASSQGQNLYGYTF
TGTGCCAGCAGCCAGGGACAGAACCTTTATGGCTACACCTTC